The next 2 T cell receptor beta chains were all read from a single sample in a study of T cell responses to AZD1222 COVID-19 vaccine. Here immunoSEQ multiplex PCR was the method, and the copy in TCRdb shows in-frame clones only, minus some. The sample yields over 50,000 clones, 80% to 90% seen once. Sequenced material: peripheral blood, taken 28 days after the second AZD1222 dose. These receptors all stem from an adult who received the AZD1222 COVID-19 vaccine.

The chain employs TRBV2 and TRBJ1-2; D remains ambiguous. The germline V and J ends were trimmed by 7 bases and 8 bases, with 20 bases remaining between them. The CDR3 extends over 14 amino acids. CDR1 and CDR2 (germline): SNHLY, FYNNEI. CDR3 in DNA: TGTGCCAGCACCACCTCCCAAGGGTTCGGAGGCTACACCTTC. Encoded protein: CASTTSQGFGGYTF.

The chain combines TRBV9 with TRBJ2-2; 7 positions agree with TRBD1. V lost 0 bases to trimming and J lost 3 bases; unmatched junction nucleotides: 14. This CDR3 comprises 19 residues. Germline CDR1 reads SGDLS; CDR2 reads YYNGEE. CDR3 nucleotide sequence: TGTGCCAGCAGCGTAGGTCCCCTCCCCCGGACAGGATACACCGGGGAGCTGTTTTTT. Protein product: CASSVGPLPRTGYTGELFF.